Listed here are 20 T cell receptor beta chains from one sample, sequenced in a study of beta chain features in type 1 diabetes. Expressed TCRB transcripts were sequenced because the entire RNA isolate underwent reverse transcription. The method was immunoSEQ multiplex PCR; TCRdb's version includes in-frame clones alone and lacks a portion of them. This table holds about 710,000 clones, about 14% found once. The study's findings and limits: Among patients with Type 1 diabetes, TCRB CDR3s were moderately but significantly shorter in every one of the four CD4+ subsets.

Which antigens these TCRs recognize remains unknown. The sequencing sample was made of naive CD4+ T cells from blood. All receptors come from a man aged 18 to 30 with type 1 diabetes.

This clone was detected only a few times. The gene calls are TRBV6-5 and TRBJ2-7, with D tentatively TRBD1 (6 bases). Germline CDR1 reads MNHEY; CDR2 reads SVGAGI. The CDR3 has 13 residues. Trimming cost V 5 bases and J 2 bases, with 10 bases left between them. CDR3 DNA: TGTGCCAGCAGTGCCGGGGACACCTACGAGCAGTACTTC. This sequence encodes CASSAGDTYEQYF.

V gene TRBV30 combines with J gene TRBJ1-6; a possible D gene is TRBD1 (5 bases). V was trimmed by 0 bases and J by 0 bases, leaving 12 bases between them. Germline V CDR1 and CDR2: GTSNPN, SVGIG (reference sequence). The CDR3 runs 17 residues. The CDR3 loop reads CAWSVLGASSYNSPLHF. CDR3 sequence (DNA): TGTGCCTGGAGTGTACTCGGGGCCAGCTCCTATAATTCACCCCTCCACTTT.

V and J are TRBV7-2 and TRBJ2-3; the match to TRBD2 covers 9 bases. The V gene end was trimmed by 5 bases and the J gene end by 0 bases; junction bases not matched to a gene: 6. Germline CDR1 reads SGHTA; CDR2 reads FQGNSA. This CDR3 region has 16 residues. CDR3: CASSRGTSRSTDTQYF. The CDR3 nucleotides are TGTGCCAGCAGCCGAGGGACTAGCAGAAGCACAGATACGCAGTATTTT.

The chain joins TRBV6-5 to TRBJ1-5, with D tentatively TRBD1 (5 bases). V lost 9 bases and J 0 bases, leaving 15 bases between the germline ends. CDR1 is MNHEY and CDR2 is SVGAGI in the germline V gene. The CDR3 contains 15 residues. As DNA, the CDR3 is TGTGCCAGTAAAACTGGGACGGATAGCAATCAGCCCCAGCATTTT. Translated, it gives CASKTGTDSNQPQHF.

This clone was seen more than once but under ten times. The V gene is TRBV6-1, the J gene TRBJ1-2; D might be TRBD1 (6 bases). The CDR3 totals 13 residues. Germline lookup yields CDR1 MNHNS and CDR2 SASEGT. The V gene lost 7 bases and the J gene lost 3 bases, with 12 bases spanning the gap. The CDR3 is CASIPGVDYGYTF. CDR3 nucleotide sequence: TGTGCCAGCATTCCAGGGGTGGACTATGGCTACACCTTC.

The chain combines TRBV20-1 with TRBJ1-4; D is perhaps TRBD1 (6 bases). This CDR3 has 11 amino acids. The V and J ends lost 5 bases and 11 bases respectively, with 12 bases between them. CDR1 and CDR2 (germline): DFQATT, SNEGSKA (reference sequence). The CDR3 region is CSARYRDKLFF. In DNA, the CDR3 is TGCAGTGCTCGCTACAGGGACAAACTGTTTTTT.

CDR3 DNA: TGTGCCAGCAGCTCGGGACAGGCACAAGAGACCCAGTACTTC. Its translation is CASSSGQAQETQYF. The chain carries TRBV28 and TRBJ2-5; 8 bases agree with TRBD1. The CDR3 covers 14 residues. After removal of 6 bases from V and 2 bases from J, the junction contained 5 bases not matched to a gene. Per the germline V gene, CDR1 is MDHEN and CDR2 is SYDVKM.

This clone was seen a handful of times. The chain carries TRBV7-9 and TRBJ2-7; D possibly matches TRBD1 or TRBD2 (5 bases each). Germline values: CDR1 SEHNR, CDR2 FQNEAQ (reference sequence). V lost 5 bases and J 0 bases, leaving 17 bases between the germline ends. The CDR3 totals 16 residues. CDR3 nucleotide sequence: TGTGCCAGCAGCGCTTGGGGACGCCTGAGCTCCTACGAGCAGTACTTC. Encoded protein: CASSAWGRLSSYEQYF.

This clone was detected a few times. This chain uses TRBV19 with TRBJ2-7, with D maybe TRBD2 (5 bases). Trimming shortened V by 4 bases and J by 8 bases, and 9 bases separated the two germline ends. CDR1 LNHDA and CDR2 SQIVND come from the germline V gene (reference sequence). The CDR3 covers 11 residues. CDR3 sequence reads: CASSSGLQQYF. As DNA, the CDR3 is TGTGCCAGTAGTAGCGGGCTTCAGCAGTACTTC.

This clone was seen a handful of times. The chain couples TRBV4-3 to TRBJ2-7; possibly TRBD2 for D (5 bases). Germline V gene lookup returns CDR1 LGHNA and CDR2 YSLEER. The CDR3 has 13 residues. Trimming took 4 bases from V and 6 from J, leaving 13 bases between them. The DNA of the CDR3 is TGCGCCAGCAGCCTAGGCCACCGGGGCGAGCAGTACTTC. Translation gives CASSLGHRGEQYF.

The chain uses TRBV30 and TRBJ1-1; the D gene is possibly TRBD1 (5 bases). This CDR3 has 14 residues. Germline CDR1 is GTSNPN and CDR2 is SVGIG (reference sequence). Trimming shortened V by 7 bases and J by 0 bases, and 15 bases separated the two germline ends. The CDR3: CASRRGGMNTEAFF. The CDR3 DNA follows: TGTGCCTCAAGGCGGGGGGGTATGAACACTGAAGCTTTCTTT.

Notes on this clone: Other DNA sequences from this sample encode an identical CDR3 as well. The rearrangement joins TRBV30 to TRBJ2-1, with 10 bases lining up with TRBD2. Germline values: CDR1 GTSNPN, CDR2 SVGIG (reference sequence). The CDR3 covers 14 residues. With V trimmed by 5 bases and J by 0 bases, 1 base remained unmatched. In nucleotides, the CDR3 is TGTGCCTGGGCTAGCGGGAGCTCCTACAATGAGCAGTTCTTC. Encoded protein: CAWASGSSYNEQFF.

Remarks on this clone: At the DNA level, this CDR3 is encoded by other sequences in the same sample as well. The J gene is TRBJ1-5, the V gene TRBV18; D call uncertain. Deletions cut 4 bases from V and 0 bases from J, with 4 bases between. The CDR3 totals 13 residues. Germline lookup yields CDR1 KGHSH and CDR2 LQKENI. The CDR3 sequence is CASSRDSNQPQHF. CDR3 bases: TGTGCCAGCTCACGGGATAGCAATCAGCCCCAGCATTTT.

The sample holds a few counts of this clone. The chain is built from TRBV30 and TRBJ2-7; D gene unclear. The CDR3 extends over 12 amino acids. Germline CDR1 reads GTSNPN; CDR2 reads SVGIG (reference sequence). Between the trimmed V and J ends, which lost 1 base and 0 bases, there was a span of 4 bases. In DNA form, the CDR3 reads TGTGCCTGGAGTGGGTTCTCCTACGAGCAGTACTTC. Residues: CAWSGFSYEQYF.

This clone has a handful of counts. This chain links TRBV7-8 with TRBJ2-5, with TRBD2 matching over 7 bases. The length of the CDR3 is 15 residues. The ends lost 10 bases at V and 4 bases at J; junction bases unmatched: 15. In germline, CDR1 is SGHVS, CDR2 FQNEAQ. DNA of the CDR3: TGTGCCACCCGGGGGGAGACCCCCTCGGGAGAGACCCAGTACTTC. Translated, it gives CATRGETPSGETQYF.

This clone was counted only a few times. V usage is TRBV5-4 and J usage is TRBJ2-5, with D possibly being TRBD2 (6 bases). Per the germline V gene, CDR1 is SGHNT and CDR2 is YYREEE (reference sequence). The CDR3 covers 15 residues. Trimming left V 1 base short and J 4 bases short, with 14 bases between. The CDR3 sequence is CASSLLTGDRETQYF. In nucleotides, the CDR3 is TGTGCCAGCAGCTTGTTGACGGGAGACAGAGAGACCCAGTACTTC.

The chain recombines TRBV13 with TRBJ2-1; possibly TRBD2 for D (5 bases). Germline CDR1 PRHDT, CDR2 FYEKMQ (reference sequence). Trimming took 2 bases from V and 4 from J, leaving 6 bases between them. CDR3 length equals 13 residues. CDR3 sequence reads: CASSLQRYNEQFF. The CDR3 nucleotides read TGTGCCAGCAGCTTACAGCGGTACAATGAGCAGTTCTTC.

The V gene is TRBV5-1, the J gene TRBJ2-3; D is possibly TRBD1 (5 bases). Germline V gives CDR1 SGHRS, CDR2 YFSETQ. Trimming removed 0 bases from V and 0 bases from J, with 8 bases in between. This CDR3 is 15 amino acids long. CDR3 loop: CASSLVGASTDTQYF. The DNA for the CDR3 is TGCGCCAGCAGCTTGGTAGGGGCCAGCACAGATACGCAGTATTTT.

This clone came up a few times. This chain links TRBV18 with TRBJ2-1, with 14 bases aligning to TRBD2. The junction had 0 bases not matched to a gene; V was cut back by 0 bases and J by 5 bases. The CDR3 is 16 residues long. Germline CDR1 is KGHSH and CDR2 is LQKENI. The CDR3 sequence: CASSPPGLAGDNEQFF. CDR3 coding DNA: TGTGCCAGCTCACCACCGGGACTAGCGGGAGACAATGAGCAGTTCTTC.

The gene calls are TRBV19 and TRBJ1-2; D gene unclear. The CDR3 is made up of 14 amino acids. Germline values: CDR1 LNHDA, CDR2 SQIVND (reference sequence). V was pared by 4 bases and J by 2 bases, with 11 bases between. Written as DNA, the CDR3 is TGTGCCAGTAGTAACCCAGCGGGGAACTATGGCTACACCTTC. This gives the protein CASSNPAGNYGYTF.